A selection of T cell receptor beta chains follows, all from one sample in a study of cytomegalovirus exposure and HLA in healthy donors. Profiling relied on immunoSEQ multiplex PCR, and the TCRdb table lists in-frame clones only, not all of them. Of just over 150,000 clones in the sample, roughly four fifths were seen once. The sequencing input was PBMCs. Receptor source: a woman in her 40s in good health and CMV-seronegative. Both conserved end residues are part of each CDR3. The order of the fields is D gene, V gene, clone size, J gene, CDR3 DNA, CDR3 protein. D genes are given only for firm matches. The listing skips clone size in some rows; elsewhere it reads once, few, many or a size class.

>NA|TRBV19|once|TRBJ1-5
TGTGCCAGTAGTATTGTGGGGGGGGGTTATAGCAATCAGCCCCAGCATTTT
CASSIVGGGYSNQPQHF
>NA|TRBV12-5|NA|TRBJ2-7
TGTGCTAGCAGTCAGACTAGTAATTTGGGGGAGCAGTACTTC
CASSQTSNLGEQYF
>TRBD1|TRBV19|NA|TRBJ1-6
TGTGCCAGTAGTTCCCCGCGGGACAGGGCGCACACTGGAAGTAATTCACCCCTCCACTTT
CASSSPRDRAHTGSNSPLHF
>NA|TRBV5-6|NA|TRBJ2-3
TGTGCCAGCAGCTTCGGTGCAGATACGCAGTATTTT
CASSFGADTQYF
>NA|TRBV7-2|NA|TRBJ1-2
TGTGCCAGCAGCTTAACGGCAGGGTACTATGGCTACACCTTC
CASSLTAGYYGYTF
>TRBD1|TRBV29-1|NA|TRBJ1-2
TGCAGCGTCGGGGACAGACGGTATGGCTACACCTTC
CSVGDRRYGYTF
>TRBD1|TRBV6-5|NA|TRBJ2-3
TGTGCCAGCAGGGAGACAGGGGGGACAGATACGCAGTATTTT
CASRETGGTDTQYF
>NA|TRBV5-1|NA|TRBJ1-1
TGCGCCAGCAGAACAGGTAATGGGGCGACTGAAGCTTTCTTT
CASRTGNGATEAFF
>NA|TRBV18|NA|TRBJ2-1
TGTGCCAGCTCACCTCCCCCGGGCAGGGACAACAATGAGCAGTTCTTC
CASSPPPGRDNNEQFF
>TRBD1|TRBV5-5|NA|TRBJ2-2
TGTGCCAGCAGCGCACAGGGGGCGGACACCGGGGAGCTGTTTTTT
CASSAQGADTGELFF
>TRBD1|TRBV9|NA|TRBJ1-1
TGTGCCAGCAGCGTAGGTATGACAGGGACAAACACTGAAGCTTTCTTT
CASSVGMTGTNTEAFF
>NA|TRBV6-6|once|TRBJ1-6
TGTGCCAGCAGTTACTCGACACGGCAAAATTCACCCCTCCACTTT
CASSYSTRQNSPLHF
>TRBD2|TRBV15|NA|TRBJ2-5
TGTGCCACCAGCAGGAAGGGACTAGCGGGGGGAGGGGTGACCCAGTACTTC
CATSRKGLAGGGVTQYF
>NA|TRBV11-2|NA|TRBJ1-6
TGTGCCAGCAGCTTCCAGATCTGGGACAACCCTATCAATTCACCCCTCCACTTT
CASSFQIWDNPINSPLHF
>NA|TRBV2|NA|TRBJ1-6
TGTGCCAGCAGTTGGCCCTCCAGTGATTCCTATAATTCACCCCTCCACTTT
CASSWPSSDSYNSPLHF
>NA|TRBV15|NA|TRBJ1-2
TGTGCCACCAGCAGAGTTCGGGAAGGCGGCTACACCTTC
CATSRVREGGYTF
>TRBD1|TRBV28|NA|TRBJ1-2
TGTGCCAGCAGTTCTTACAGACAGGGGAGCTATGGCTACACCTTC
CASSSYRQGSYGYTF
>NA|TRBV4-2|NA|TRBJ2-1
TGTGCCAGCAGCCTCAGCGCCCGGGAAAATGAGCAGTTCTTC
CASSLSARENEQFF
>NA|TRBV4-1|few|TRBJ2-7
TGCGCCAGCAGCCAATATACAGTCGTAGCCTACGAGCAGTACTTC
CASSQYTVVAYEQYF
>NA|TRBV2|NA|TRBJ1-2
TGTGCCAGCAGTGCCTCAGGGAACTATGGCTACACCTTC
CASSASGNYGYTF
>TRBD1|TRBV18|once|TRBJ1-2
TGTGCCAGCTCACTCGGACAGGGGGCCAACTATGGCTACACCTTC
CASSLGQGANYGYTF
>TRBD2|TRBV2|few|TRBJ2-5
TGTGCCAGCCTAACTGTCCGGGGGGGGGAGACCCAGTACTTC
CASLTVRGGETQYF
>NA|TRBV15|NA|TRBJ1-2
TGTGCCACCAGCAGAGATATGGCAGATTCTAACTATGGCTACACCTTC
CATSRDMADSNYGYTF
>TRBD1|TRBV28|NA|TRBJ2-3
TGTGCCAGCAGTCCCTACTATGGACAGGGGTGGCCCACAGATACGCAGTATTTT
CASSPYYGQGWPTDTQYF
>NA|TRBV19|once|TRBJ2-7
TGTGCCAGTAGACCGTCCCACCTCAGGGACGAGCAGTACTTC
CASRPSHLRDEQYF
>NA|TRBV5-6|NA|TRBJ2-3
TGTGCCAGCAGCTTGTTCCGGGATACGCAGTATTTT
CASSLFRDTQYF
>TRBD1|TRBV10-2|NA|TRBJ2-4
TGCGCCAGCAGCCCAGGGGGCCAACTAGCCAAAAACATTCAGTACTTC
CASSPGGQLAKNIQYF
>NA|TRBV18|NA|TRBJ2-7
TGTGCCAGCTCATCGACAGGCGGCTCCTACGAGCAGTACTTC
CASSSTGGSYEQYF
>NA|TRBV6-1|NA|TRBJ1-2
TGTGCCAGCAGTGCTTCATCCGGAGACGGATTTTATGGCTACACCTTC
CASSASSGDGFYGYTF
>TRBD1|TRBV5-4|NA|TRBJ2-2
TGTGCCAGCAGCCGATATGGACAGGGGTCGACCGGGGAGCTGTTTTTT
CASSRYGQGSTGELFF
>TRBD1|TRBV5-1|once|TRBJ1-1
TGCGCCAGCAGCTGGGGGACAGCAAACACTGAAGCTTTCTTT
CASSWGTANTEAFF
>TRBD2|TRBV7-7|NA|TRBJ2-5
TGTGCCAGCAGCTTGACTAGCGCTTCGACCCAGTACTTC
CASSLTSASTQYF
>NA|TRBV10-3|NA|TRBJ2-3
TGTGCCATCAGGGCCGGCGGGGCTAGCACAGATACGCAGTATTTT
CAIRAGGASTDTQYF
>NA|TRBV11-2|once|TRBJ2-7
TGTGCCAGCAGCTTAGTCCAGGGTCACGAGCAGTACTTC
CASSLVQGHEQYF
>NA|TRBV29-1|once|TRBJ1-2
TGCAGCGTTGACGACAGCATTTTCTATGGCTACACCTTC
CSVDDSIFYGYTF
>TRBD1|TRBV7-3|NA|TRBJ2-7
TGTGCCAGCAGCCTCTGGGACAGGGAGTTAAGTGAGCAGTACTTC
CASSLWDRELSEQYF
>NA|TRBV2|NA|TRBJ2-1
TGTGCCAGCAGTGAAGCGCTTGGGACAAACAAGGGGAATGAGCAGTTCTTC
CASSEALGTNKGNEQFF
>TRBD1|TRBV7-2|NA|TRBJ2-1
TGTGCCAGCAGCTCCCGGGACAGCACTACAAATGAGCAGTTCTTC
CASSSRDSTTNEQFF
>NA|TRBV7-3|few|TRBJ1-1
TGTGCCAGCAGCTTAACAGCGAACACTGAAGCTTTCTTT
CASSLTANTEAFF
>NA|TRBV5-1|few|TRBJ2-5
TGCGCCAGCAGCTTGGATGGAAGGGAGGAGGAGACCCAGTACTTC
CASSLDGREEETQYF
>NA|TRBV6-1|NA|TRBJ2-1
TGTGCCAGCAGTGGGTTCACAGGAGCCCGAGAGCAGTTCTTC
CASSGFTGAREQFF
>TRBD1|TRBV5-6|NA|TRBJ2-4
TGTGCCAGCAGCTTCGGGACAGGGCGAAACATTCAGTACTTC
CASSFGTGRNIQYF
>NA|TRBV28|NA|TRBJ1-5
TGTGCCAGCAGTTCACTATTATCCGCGGGGGCCAATCAGCCCCAGCATTTT
CASSSLLSAGANQPQHF